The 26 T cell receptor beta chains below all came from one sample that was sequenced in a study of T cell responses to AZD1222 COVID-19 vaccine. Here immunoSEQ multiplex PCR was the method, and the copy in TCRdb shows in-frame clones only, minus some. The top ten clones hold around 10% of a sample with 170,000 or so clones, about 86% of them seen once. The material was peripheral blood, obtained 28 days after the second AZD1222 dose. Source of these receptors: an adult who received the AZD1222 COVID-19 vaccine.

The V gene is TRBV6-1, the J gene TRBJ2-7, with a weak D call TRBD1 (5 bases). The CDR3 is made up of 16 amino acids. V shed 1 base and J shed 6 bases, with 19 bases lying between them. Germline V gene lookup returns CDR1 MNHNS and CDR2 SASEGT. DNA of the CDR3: TGTGCCAGCAGTGAAGTTTTTGGGGCACGGCTAGGCGAGCAGTACTTC. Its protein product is CASSEVFGARLGEQYF.

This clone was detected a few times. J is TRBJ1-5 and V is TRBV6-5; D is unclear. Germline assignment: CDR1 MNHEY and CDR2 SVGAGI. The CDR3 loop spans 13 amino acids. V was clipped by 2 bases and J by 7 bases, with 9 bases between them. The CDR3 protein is CASSYTPYQPQHF. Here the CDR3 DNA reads TGTGCCAGCAGTTACACCCCTTACCAGCCCCAGCATTTT.

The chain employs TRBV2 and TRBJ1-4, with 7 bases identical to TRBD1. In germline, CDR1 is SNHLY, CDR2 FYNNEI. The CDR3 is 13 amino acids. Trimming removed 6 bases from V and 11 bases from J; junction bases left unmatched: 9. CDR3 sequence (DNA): TGTGCCAGCAGCCTCCAGGGGGGAGAGAAACTGTTTTTT. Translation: CASSLQGGEKLFF.

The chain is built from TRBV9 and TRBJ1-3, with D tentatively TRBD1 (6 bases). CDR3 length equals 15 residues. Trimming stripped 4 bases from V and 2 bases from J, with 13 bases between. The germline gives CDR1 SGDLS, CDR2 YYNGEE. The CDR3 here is CASSPQGTPGNTIYF. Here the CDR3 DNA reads TGTGCCAGCAGCCCTCAAGGGACACCTGGAAACACCATATATTTT.

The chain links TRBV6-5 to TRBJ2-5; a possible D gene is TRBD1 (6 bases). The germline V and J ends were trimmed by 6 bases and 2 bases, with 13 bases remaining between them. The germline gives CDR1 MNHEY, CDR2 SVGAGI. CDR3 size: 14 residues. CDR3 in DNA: TGTGCCAGCAGATCCCTGACAGGACAAGAGACCCAGTACTTC. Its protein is CASRSLTGQETQYF.

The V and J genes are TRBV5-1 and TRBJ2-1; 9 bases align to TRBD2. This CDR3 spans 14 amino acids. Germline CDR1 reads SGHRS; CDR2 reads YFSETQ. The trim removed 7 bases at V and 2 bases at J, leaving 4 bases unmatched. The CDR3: CASSLAGTYNEQFF. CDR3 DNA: TGCGCCAGCTCTCTAGCGGGGACCTACAATGAGCAGTTCTTC.

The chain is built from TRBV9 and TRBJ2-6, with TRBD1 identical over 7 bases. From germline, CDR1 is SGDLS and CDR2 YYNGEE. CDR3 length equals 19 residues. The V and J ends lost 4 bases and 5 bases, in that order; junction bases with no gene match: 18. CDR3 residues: CASSPTRTGALGRANVLTF. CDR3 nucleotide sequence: TGTGCCAGCAGCCCAACCCGGACAGGCGCTTTGGGAAGGGCCAACGTCCTGACTTTC.

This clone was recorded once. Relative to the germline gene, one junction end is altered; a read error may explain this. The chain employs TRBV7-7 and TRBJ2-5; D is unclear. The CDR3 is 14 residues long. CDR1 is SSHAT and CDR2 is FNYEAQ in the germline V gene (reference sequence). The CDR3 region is CASSTNRDQETQYF. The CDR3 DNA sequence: TGTGCTAGCAGCACGAACCGGGACCAAGAGACCCAGTACTTC.

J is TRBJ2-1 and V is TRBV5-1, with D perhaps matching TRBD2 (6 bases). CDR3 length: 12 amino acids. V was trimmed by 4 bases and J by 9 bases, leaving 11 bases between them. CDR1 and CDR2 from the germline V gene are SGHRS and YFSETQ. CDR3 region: CASSGRLGEQFF. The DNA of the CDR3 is TGCGCCAGCAGCGGGAGACTAGGTGAGCAGTTCTTC.

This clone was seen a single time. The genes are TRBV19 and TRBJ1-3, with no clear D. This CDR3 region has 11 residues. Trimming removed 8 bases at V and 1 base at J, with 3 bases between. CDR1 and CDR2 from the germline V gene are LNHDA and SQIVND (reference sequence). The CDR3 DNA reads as TGTGCCAGTGGTTCTGGAAACACCATATATTTT. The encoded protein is CASGSGNTIYF.

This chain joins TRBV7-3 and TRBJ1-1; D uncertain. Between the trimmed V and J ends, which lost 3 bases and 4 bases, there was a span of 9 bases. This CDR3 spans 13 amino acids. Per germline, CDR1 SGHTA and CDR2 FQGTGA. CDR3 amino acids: CASSLGLSTEAFF. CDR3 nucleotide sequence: TGTGCCAGCAGCTTGGGGTTGAGCACTGAAGCTTTCTTT.

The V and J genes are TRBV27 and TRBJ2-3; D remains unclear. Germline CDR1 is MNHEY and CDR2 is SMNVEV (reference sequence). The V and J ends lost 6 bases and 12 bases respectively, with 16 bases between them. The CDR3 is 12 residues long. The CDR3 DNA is TGTGCCAGCAGAGAAATCGGCGGTCGCCAGTATTTT. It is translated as CASREIGGRQYF.

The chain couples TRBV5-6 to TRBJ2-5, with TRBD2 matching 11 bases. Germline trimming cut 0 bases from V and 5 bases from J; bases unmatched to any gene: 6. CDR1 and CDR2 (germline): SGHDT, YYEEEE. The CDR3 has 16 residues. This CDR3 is CASSLVVSGGEETQYF. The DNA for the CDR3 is TGTGCCAGCAGCTTGGTGGTTAGCGGGGGGGAGGAGACCCAGTACTTC.

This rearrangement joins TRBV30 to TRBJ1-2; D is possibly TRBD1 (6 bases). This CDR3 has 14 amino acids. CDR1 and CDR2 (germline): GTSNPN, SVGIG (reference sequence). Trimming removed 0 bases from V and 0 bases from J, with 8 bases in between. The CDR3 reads CAWSVRGANYGYTF. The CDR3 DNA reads TGTGCCTGGAGTGTCAGGGGAGCTAACTATGGCTACACCTTC.

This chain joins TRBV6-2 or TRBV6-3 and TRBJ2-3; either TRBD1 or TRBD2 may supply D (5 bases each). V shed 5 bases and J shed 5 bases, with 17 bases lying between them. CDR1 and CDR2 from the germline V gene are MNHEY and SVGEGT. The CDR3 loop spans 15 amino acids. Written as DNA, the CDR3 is TGTGCCAGCAGTACCCGTGTGGGGGAAGGAGATACGCAGTATTTT. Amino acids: CASSTRVGEGDTQYF.

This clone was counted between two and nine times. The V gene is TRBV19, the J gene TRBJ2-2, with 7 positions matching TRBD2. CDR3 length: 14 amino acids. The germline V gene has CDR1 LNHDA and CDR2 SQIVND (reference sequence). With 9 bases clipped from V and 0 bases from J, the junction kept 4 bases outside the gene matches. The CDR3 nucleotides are TGTGCCAGCCTAGGGACTACGAACACCGGGGAGCTGTTTTTT. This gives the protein CASLGTTNTGELFF.

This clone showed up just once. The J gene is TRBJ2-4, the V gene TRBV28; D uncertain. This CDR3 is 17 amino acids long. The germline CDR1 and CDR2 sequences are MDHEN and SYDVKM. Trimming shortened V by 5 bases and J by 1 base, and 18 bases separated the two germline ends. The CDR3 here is CASSPSTSPVAKNIQYF. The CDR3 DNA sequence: TGTGCCAGCAGTCCCTCTACCTCCCCCGTTGCCAAAAACATTCAGTACTTC.

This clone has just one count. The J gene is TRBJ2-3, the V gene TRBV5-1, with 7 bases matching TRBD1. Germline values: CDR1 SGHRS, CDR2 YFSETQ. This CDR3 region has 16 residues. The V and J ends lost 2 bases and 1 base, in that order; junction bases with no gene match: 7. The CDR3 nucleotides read TGCGCCAGCAGCTTTACTGGACAGGACCGCACAGATACGCAGTATTTT. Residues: CASSFTGQDRTDTQYF.

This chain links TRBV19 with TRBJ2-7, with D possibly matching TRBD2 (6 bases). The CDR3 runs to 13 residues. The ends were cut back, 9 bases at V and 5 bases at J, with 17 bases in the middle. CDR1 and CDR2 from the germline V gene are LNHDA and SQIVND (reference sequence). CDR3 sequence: CARPGVSLDEQYF. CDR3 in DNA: TGTGCCAGGCCGGGGGTTTCTCTGGACGAGCAGTACTTC. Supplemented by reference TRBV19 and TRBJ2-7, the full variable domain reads DGGITQSPKYLFRKEGQNVTLSCEQNLNHDAMYWYRQDPGQGLRLIYYSQIVNDFQKGDIAEGYSVSREKKESFPLTVTSAQKNPTAFYLCARPGVSLDEQYFGPGTRLTVT.

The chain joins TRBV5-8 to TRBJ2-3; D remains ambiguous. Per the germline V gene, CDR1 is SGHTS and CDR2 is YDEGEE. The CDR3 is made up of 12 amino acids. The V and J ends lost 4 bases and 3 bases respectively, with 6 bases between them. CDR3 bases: TGTGCCAGCAGCCAACAGACAGATACGCAGTATTTT. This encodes CASSQQTDTQYF.

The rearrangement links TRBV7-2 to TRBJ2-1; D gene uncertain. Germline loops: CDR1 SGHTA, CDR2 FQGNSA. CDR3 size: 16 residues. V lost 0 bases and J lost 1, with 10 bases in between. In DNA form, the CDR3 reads TGTGCCAGCAGCTTAGCGGCAGGTCCTTCCTACAATGAGCAGTTCTTC. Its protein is CASSLAAGPSYNEQFF.

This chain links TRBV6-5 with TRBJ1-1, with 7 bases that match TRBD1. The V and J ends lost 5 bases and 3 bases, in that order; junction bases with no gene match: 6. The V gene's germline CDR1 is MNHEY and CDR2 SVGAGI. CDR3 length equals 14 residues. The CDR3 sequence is CASSIDRAHTEAFF. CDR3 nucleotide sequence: TGTGCCAGCAGTATTGACAGGGCTCACACTGAAGCTTTCTTT.

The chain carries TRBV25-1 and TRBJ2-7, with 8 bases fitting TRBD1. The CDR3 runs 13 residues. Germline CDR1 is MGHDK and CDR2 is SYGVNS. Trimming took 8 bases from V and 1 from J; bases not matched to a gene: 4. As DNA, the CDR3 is TGTGCCAGCTCCGGGACAGGTTCCTACGAGCAGTACTTC. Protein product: CASSGTGSYEQYF.

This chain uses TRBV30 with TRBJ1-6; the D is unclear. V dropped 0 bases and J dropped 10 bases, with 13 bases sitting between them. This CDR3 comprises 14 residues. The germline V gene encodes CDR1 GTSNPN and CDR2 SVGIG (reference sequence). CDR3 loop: CAWSVLGRGSPLHF. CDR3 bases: TGTGCCTGGAGTGTACTAGGGAGAGGGTCACCCCTCCACTTT.

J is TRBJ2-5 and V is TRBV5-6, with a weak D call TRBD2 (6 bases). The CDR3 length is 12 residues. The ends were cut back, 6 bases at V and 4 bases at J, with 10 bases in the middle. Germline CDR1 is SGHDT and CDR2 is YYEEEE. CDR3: CASTVGGETQYF. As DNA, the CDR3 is TGTGCCAGCACTGTGGGGGGAGAGACCCAGTACTTC.

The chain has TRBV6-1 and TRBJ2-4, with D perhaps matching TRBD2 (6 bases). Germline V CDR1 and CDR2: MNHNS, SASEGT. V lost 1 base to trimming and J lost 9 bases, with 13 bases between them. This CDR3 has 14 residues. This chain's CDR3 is CASSEVRRDGIQYF. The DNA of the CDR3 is TGTGCCAGCAGTGAAGTGAGGAGGGACGGCATTCAGTACTTC.